Shown below are 22 T cell receptor beta chains from a single sample sequenced in a study of shared clonotypes between healthy human individuals (TCRdb year 2020). Library preparation employed the immunoSEQ multiplex PCR assay. TCRdb took this table from immuneACCESS and kept in-frame rearrangements with V and J called. Such tables lack part of the clones; where checked against another copy, unresolved V genes explain under half of the gap, and the rest is unexplained. Within this sample are approximately 1,000,000 clones, with approximately 75% of them counted one time only. The top ten constitute 0.89% of the sample. The sample consisted of memory CD4+ T cells from PBMCs. The sample's cell subset or site, from its label and the paper: CD45RA-negative fraction. These receptors all stem from a man aged 18 to 30 in good health. Some clones in this sample may be carry-over from other donors' samples.

This clone was observed a few times. This chain joins TRBV29-1 and TRBJ1-2, with unresolved D. Deletions cut 8 bases from V and 8 bases from J, with 15 bases between. This CDR3 region has 11 residues. Per germline, CDR1 SQVTM and CDR2 ANQGSEA. Written as DNA, the CDR3 is TGCAGCACGACAATACTGGGCGGCTACACCTTC. Translated, it gives CSTTILGGYTF. Based on the CDR3 plus reference TRBV29-1 and TRBJ1-2, the full variable domain is SAVISQKPSRDICQRGTSLTIQCQVDSQVTMMFWYRQQPGQSLTLIATANQGSEATYESGFVIDKFPISRPNLTFSTLTVSNMSPEDSSIYLCSTTILGGYTFGSGTRLTVV.

The chain combines TRBV5-1 with TRBJ2-5; the D gene could be TRBD1 or TRBD2 (6 bases each). V lost 4 bases and J lost 5, with 18 bases in between. Germline CDR1 SGHRS, CDR2 YFSETQ. This CDR3 comprises 15 residues. The CDR3 DNA is TGCGCCAGCAGCCCTACGGGGGCCGGGGCGGAGACCCAGTACTTC. Its translation is CASSPTGAGAETQYF. The variable domain in full, completed from reference TRBV5-1 and TRBJ2-5, reads KAGVTQTPRYLIKTRGQQVTLSCSPISGHRSVSWYQQTPGQGLQFLFEYFSETQRNKGNFPGRFSGRQFSNSRSEMNVSTLELGDSALYLCASSPTGAGAETQYFGPGTRLLVL.

The rearrangement links TRBV6-1 to TRBJ2-3; the match to TRBD2 covers 14 bases. Trimming cost V 1 base and J 4 bases; bases outside gene matches: 7. CDR1 is MNHNS and CDR2 is SASEGT in the germline V gene. This CDR3 is built from 18 residues. The CDR3 coding sequence is TGTGCCAGCAGTGAAGTCCTGGGACTAGCGGGAGAGGCAGATACGCAGTATTTT. Translating it yields CASSEVLGLAGEADTQYF.

This chain connects TRBV29-1 to TRBJ2-5; a possible D gene is TRBD1 (6 bases). Germline V gives CDR1 SQVTM, CDR2 ANQGSEA. The CDR3 has 14 amino acids. V was shortened by 6 bases and J by 1 base, with 15 bases between the two germline ends. The CDR3 spells CSVATGQFQETQYF. In DNA form, the CDR3 reads TGCAGCGTAGCCACCGGACAGTTCCAAGAGACCCAGTACTTC.

This clone has a count of ten or more. The chain uses TRBV11-2 and TRBJ1-2; 7 bases agree with TRBD1. This CDR3 spans 15 amino acids. The germline V gene encodes CDR1 SGHAT and CDR2 FQNNGV. The J segment lost 2 bases and the V segment lost 4 bases, leaving 7 bases of the junction unmatched. The CDR3 DNA reads as TGTGCCAGCAGCTACGAGACAGGGACAAACTATGGCTACACCTTC. Translation: CASSYETGTNYGYTF.

The CDR3 sequence is CASSLRAQQFF. The CDR3, as DNA: TGTGCCAGCAGCTTGAGGGCCCAGCAGTTCTTC. The chain joins TRBV7-9 to TRBJ2-1; the D gene is possibly TRBD2 (5 bases). CDR1 and CDR2 (germline): SEHNR, FQNEAQ (reference sequence). The length of the CDR3 is 11 residues. Deletions cut 3 bases from V and 11 bases from J, with 8 bases between.

Of note for this clone: An end of the junction differs from the germline gene, which may be a read error. The chain has TRBV28 and TRBJ1-2, with D uncertain. Germline V gene data show CDR1 as MDHEN and CDR2 as SYDVKM. The CDR3 has 13 residues. The CDR3 nucleotides are TGTGCCAGCAGATTGGTAGCTAACTATGGCTACATCTTC. Translated: CASRLVANYGYIF.

The chain has TRBV5-4 and TRBJ1-4; 8 bases fit TRBD1. The V and J ends lost 4 bases and 4 bases, in that order; junction bases with no gene match: 6. The CDR3 contains 15 residues. CDR1 and CDR2 from the germline V gene are SGHNT and YYREEE (reference sequence). CDR3 sequence: CASSPQGAINEKLFF. The CDR3 DNA follows: TGTGCCAGCAGCCCTCAGGGGGCCATTAATGAAAAACTGTTTTTT.

The chain employs TRBV29-1 and TRBJ1-3; the D is unclear. The V gene lost 7 bases and the J gene lost 1 base, with 8 bases spanning the gap. The CDR3 is 12 amino acids. Germline-derived CDR1 and CDR2 are SQVTM and ANQGSEA. CDR3 region: CSAGFSGNTIYF. The CDR3 DNA follows: TGCAGCGCAGGCTTTTCTGGAAACACCATATATTTT.

This chain connects TRBV28 to TRBJ1-5; D remains ambiguous. The CDR3 has 14 residues. Germline assignment: CDR1 MDHEN and CDR2 SYDVKM. With 2 bases removed from V and 4 bases from J, the gap between germline ends came to 9 bases. CDR3 amino acids: CASSLDQPNQPQHF. The CDR3, as DNA: TGTGCCAGCAGTTTAGATCAGCCAAATCAGCCCCAGCATTTT.

This chain connects TRBV5-8 to TRBJ2-3, with 7 bases fitting TRBD2. V gave up 2 bases and J gave up 2 bases; unmatched junction bases: 8. The CDR3 sequence is 16 residues long. The V gene's germline CDR1 is SGHTS and CDR2 YDEGEE. CDR3 coding DNA: TGTGCCAGCAGCTTACAAGGGAGGGGTCACACAGATACGCAGTATTTT. The encoded protein is CASSLQGRGHTDTQYF.

The chain links TRBV28 to TRBJ1-2; D gene uncertain. CDR1 MDHEN and CDR2 SYDVKM come from the germline V gene. V gave up 7 bases and J gave up 6 bases, with 15 bases separating them. This CDR3 contains 13 residues. Here the CDR3 reads CASTSTTPHGYTF. DNA for the CDR3: TGTGCCAGCACCTCTACGACCCCCCATGGCTACACCTTC.

The chain carries TRBV6-5 and TRBJ2-7, with TRBD2 matching 7 bases. Per germline, CDR1 MNHEY and CDR2 SVGAGI. The CDR3 runs to 13 residues. V lost 6 bases, J lost 4 bases, and 6 bases stayed unmatched. The CDR3 nucleotides read TGTGCCAGCAGCCCCGGGACTAAGTACGAGCAGTACTTC. It is translated as CASSPGTKYEQYF.

The genes are TRBV6-6 and TRBJ2-1, with 9 bases identical to TRBD2. The CDR3 length is 15 residues. Germline V gene data show CDR1 as MNHNY and CDR2 as SVGAGI (reference sequence). V trimming: 2 bases; J trimming: 6 bases; junction bases outside the gene matches: 5. CDR3 in amino acids: CASSYTTSGSNEQFF. CDR3 bases: TGTGCCAGCAGTTACACGACTAGCGGCTCCAATGAGCAGTTCTTC.

This rearrangement joins TRBV5-1 to TRBJ2-1, with D possibly being TRBD1 (6 bases). The CDR3 has 14 residues. Germline CDR1 reads SGHRS; CDR2 reads YFSETQ. The V end was cut by 0 bases, the J end by 6 bases, with 10 bases between. CDR3 nucleotide sequence: TGCGCCAGCAGCTTGGTTTCACAGGGCAATGAGCAGTTCTTC. Protein sequence: CASSLVSQGNEQFF. Full variable domain (outside the CDR3, taken from reference TRBV5-1 and TRBJ2-1): KAGVTQTPRYLIKTRGQQVTLSCSPISGHRSVSWYQQTPGQGLQFLFEYFSETQRNKGNFPGRFSGRQFSNSRSEMNVSTLELGDSALYLCASSLVSQGNEQFFGPGTRLTVL.

V is TRBV6-6 and J is TRBJ2-1; D call uncertain. Trimming stripped 6 bases from V and 7 bases from J, with 19 bases between. CDR1 MNHNY and CDR2 SVGAGI come from the germline V gene (reference sequence). The CDR3 is 15 residues long. The CDR3 loop reads CASSPGRFGRNEQFF. CDR3 in DNA: TGTGCCAGCAGCCCCGGACGGTTCGGAAGGAATGAGCAGTTCTTC.

In regard to this clone: This could be a read error, since a much larger clone is one nucleotide away. The V gene is TRBV7-2, the J gene TRBJ2-1; 14 bases match TRBD2. CDR3 length: 17 residues. V dropped 8 bases and J dropped 3; count of bases not matched to a gene: 9. Germline-derived CDR1 and CDR2 are SGHTA and FQGNSA. The CDR3 region is CASGINGLAGGYNEQFF. The CDR3 DNA reads TGTGCCAGCGGCATAAACGGACTAGCGGGAGGCTACAATGAGCAGTTCTTC. The complete variable domain, with remaining parts taken from reference TRBV7-2 and TRBJ2-1, reads GAGVSQSPSNKVTEKGKDVELRCDPISGHTALYWYRQSLGQGLEFLIYFQGNSAPDKSGLPSDRFSAERTGGSVSTLTIQRTQQEDSAVYLCASGINGLAGGYNEQFFGPGTRLTVL.

The chain is built from TRBV4-1 and TRBJ2-3; D is possibly TRBD1 (6 bases). From germline, CDR1 is MGHRA and CDR2 YSYEKL. V was cut by 0 bases and J by 6 bases, with 16 bases left in between. The CDR3 has 16 amino acids. CDR3 coding DNA: TGCGCCAGCAGCCAAGACCAGGGGAGTGGGGTCGATACGCAGTATTTT. Protein: CASSQDQGSGVDTQYF.

A few counts support this clone. The rearrangement links TRBV2 to TRBJ2-2, with TRBD2 matching 11 bases. CDR3 size: 15 residues. Losses at the gene ends were 8 bases for V and 7 bases for J; bases not matched to a gene: 9. CDR1 and CDR2 (germline): SNHLY, FYNNEI. CDR3 nucleotide sequence: TGTGCCAGCGGGGGACTAGCGGTACACGGCGGGGAGCTGTTTTTT. Protein: CASGGLAVHGGELFF.

V and J are TRBV7-2 and TRBJ2-1, with 15 bases identical to TRBD2. V dropped 5 bases and J dropped 8; count of bases not matched to a gene: 7. Germline lookup yields CDR1 SGHTA and CDR2 FQGNSA. The CDR3 length is 16 residues. CDR3 sequence: CASSPGLAGGPDEQFF. CDR3 DNA: TGTGCCAGCAGCCCCGGACTAGCGGGAGGGCCCGATGAGCAGTTCTTC.

Details on this clone: Other DNA sequences in the sample encode the same CDR3. The CDR3 protein is CASSLVSGNTEAFF. CDR3 DNA: TGTGCCAGCAGCTTAGTATCGGGAAACACTGAAGCTTTCTTT. J is TRBJ1-1 and V is TRBV7-8; no clear D. The CDR3 spans 14 residues. Germline V gene data show CDR1 as SGHVS and CDR2 as FQNEAQ. Trimming shortened V by 1 base and J by 2 bases, and 8 bases separated the two germline ends.

This clone was observed a few times. Other DNA sequences of this sample code for an identical CDR3. This chain connects TRBV2 to TRBJ2-1; unclear D gene. Germline CDR1 reads SNHLY; CDR2 reads FYNNEI. V was shortened by 4 bases and J by 9 bases, with 7 bases between the two germline ends. The CDR3 is 11 amino acids. In DNA form, the CDR3 reads TGTGCCAGCAGTGTTGCGTTTGAGCAGTTCTTC. Amino acid sequence: CASSVAFEQFF.